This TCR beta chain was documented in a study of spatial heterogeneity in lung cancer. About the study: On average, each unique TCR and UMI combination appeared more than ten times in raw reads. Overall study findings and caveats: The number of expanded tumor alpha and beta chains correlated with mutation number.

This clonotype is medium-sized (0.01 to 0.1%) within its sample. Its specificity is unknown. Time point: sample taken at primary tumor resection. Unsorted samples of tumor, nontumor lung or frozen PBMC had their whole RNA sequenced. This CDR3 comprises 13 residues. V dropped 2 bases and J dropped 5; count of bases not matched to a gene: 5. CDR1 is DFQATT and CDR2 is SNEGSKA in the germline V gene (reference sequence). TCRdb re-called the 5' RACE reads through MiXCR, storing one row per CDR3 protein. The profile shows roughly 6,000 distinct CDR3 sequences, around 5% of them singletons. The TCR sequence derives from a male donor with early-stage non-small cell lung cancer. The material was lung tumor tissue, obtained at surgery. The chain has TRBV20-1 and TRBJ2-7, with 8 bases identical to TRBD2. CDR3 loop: CSARSTSEDEQYF. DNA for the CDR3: TGCAGTGCTAGATCGACTAGCGAGGACGAGCAGTACTTC.